Listed here are 17 T cell receptor beta chains from one sample, sequenced in a study of response to subunit inactivated influenza vaccine. TCRdb ran MiXCR on the RT-PCR reads and lists one entry per CDR3 protein. The repertoire holds under 750,000 distinct CDR3 sequences, with 12% as singletons. The source was PBMCs from blood, collected on the day of vaccination. These receptors all come from a man between 45 and 60 years old who received an inactivated influenza vaccine.

This chain connects TRBV6-2 or TRBV6-3 to TRBJ2-7; tentatively, D is TRBD2 (5 bases). V dropped 7 bases and J dropped 1 base, with 14 bases sitting between them. There are 14 residues in the CDR3. Germline CDR1 reads MNHEY; CDR2 reads SVGEGT. The CDR3 protein is CASIPTGKSYEQYF. For the CDR3, the DNA is TGTGCCAGCATCCCCACCGGGAAATCCTACGAGCAGTACTTC.

This clonotype came up a few times. The V call is TRBV4-3, the J call TRBJ2-1; TRBD2 agrees at 8 bases. Germline values: CDR1 LGHNA, CDR2 YSLEER. V lost 0 bases to trimming and J lost 9 bases; unmatched junction nucleotides: 10. This CDR3 has 16 residues. CDR3 in DNA: TGCGCCAGCAGCCAAGATCCGGGACTAGGGAAGACTGAGCAGTTCTTC. Its protein product is CASSQDPGLGKTEQFF.

The rearrangement uses TRBV4-3 and TRBJ2-7; D gene unclear. The length of the CDR3 is 14 residues. Germline lookup yields CDR1 LGHNA and CDR2 YSLEER. V lost 3 bases, J lost 1 base, and 10 bases lay in between. The CDR3 here is CASSQNLQSYEQYF. The CDR3, as DNA: TGCGCCAGCAGCCAGAACTTACAGTCCTACGAGCAGTACTTC.

The chain recombines TRBV11-2 with TRBJ2-1; a possible D gene is TRBD2 (6 bases). CDR1 is SGHAT, CDR2 FQNNGV, per germline. Trimming pared 0 bases from V and 2 bases from J, leaving 17 bases between. The length of the CDR3 is 18 residues. The CDR3 region is CASSLEARLGHAYNEQFF. The CDR3, as DNA: TGTGCCAGCAGCTTAGAGGCCAGACTAGGGCACGCCTACAATGAGCAGTTCTTC.

In its sample, this clonotype was seen a few times. The chain uses TRBV15 and TRBJ2-7; D remains unclear. This CDR3 comprises 14 residues. Germline CDR1 LNHNV, CDR2 YYDKDF (reference sequence). The V end was cut by 0 bases, the J end by 3 bases, with 9 bases between. CDR3 protein: CATSRDYGDYEQYF. The CDR3 DNA reads TGTGCCACCAGCAGAGATTACGGAGACTACGAGCAGTACTTC.

The J gene is TRBJ2-1, the V gene TRBV28, with 9 bases fitting TRBD2. The junction had 11 bases not matched to a gene; V was cut back by 8 bases and J by 3 bases. This CDR3 has 16 residues. Per germline, CDR1 MDHEN and CDR2 SYDVKM. CDR3 residues: CASRGGVLPIYNEQFF. CDR3 coding DNA: TGTGCCAGCCGCGGGGGGGTCCTCCCAATCTACAATGAGCAGTTCTTC.

The rearrangement joins TRBV4-1 to TRBJ1-1, with D maybe TRBD1 (6 bases). V lost 4 bases, J lost 0 bases, and 12 bases lay in between. The V gene's germline CDR1 is MGHRA and CDR2 YSYEKL. This CDR3 has 15 amino acids. In DNA, the CDR3 is TGCGCCAGCAGCCGTGCAGGGGACCTGAACACTGAAGCTTTCTTT. Translation: CASSRAGDLNTEAFF.

This clonotype was recorded many times. The rearrangement links TRBV29-1 to TRBJ2-5; D not certain. Germline V lookup: CDR1 SQVTM, CDR2 ANQGSEA. The CDR3 consists of 10 residues. Between the trimmed V and J ends, which lost 3 bases and 5 bases, there was a span of 4 bases. In DNA, the CDR3 is TGCAGCGTTGAGGGGGAGACCCAGTACTTC. Translating it yields CSVEGETQYF. The full variable domain, in which reference TRBV29-1 and TRBJ2-5 provide the parts outside the CDR3, is SAVISQKPSRDICQRGTSLTIQCQVDSQVTMMFWYRQQPGQSLTLIATANQGSEATYESGFVIDKFPISRPNLTFSTLTVSNMSPEDSSIYLCSVEGETQYFGPGTRLLVL.

This clonotype was found a few times. The chain employs TRBV20-1 and TRBJ1-5; D gene ambiguous. This CDR3 is built from 11 residues. V lost 1 base, J lost 7 bases, and 5 bases lay in between. CDR1 and CDR2 from the germline V gene are DFQATT and SNEGSKA (reference sequence). The chain's CDR3 is CSARGEQPQHF. The CDR3 DNA follows: TGCAGTGCTAGAGGGGAGCAGCCCCAGCATTTT.

This clonotype has more than one count but fewer than ten. This chain uses TRBV21-1 with TRBJ2-3; no DNA check was done on the table's D call, TRBD2. TRBV21-1 corresponds to a pseudogene. The CDR3 runs to 16 residues. The CDR3 sequence is CASSDEGLALPDTQYF. The CDR3 coding sequence is TGTGCCAGCAGCGATGAGGGACTAGCCTTGCCAGATACGCAGTATTTT.

The chain couples TRBV4-2 to TRBJ2-3, with D unresolved. V was trimmed by 3 bases and J by 0 bases, leaving 16 bases between them. The CDR3 is made up of 17 amino acids. Germline CDR1 LGHNA, CDR2 YNFKEQ. CDR3 DNA sequence: TGTGCCAGCAGCCAGGGATCCGGGTCCTCTAGCACAGATACGCAGTATTTT. Its protein product is CASSQGSGSSSTDTQYF.

The genes are TRBV6-2 or TRBV6-3 and TRBJ1-2, with 7 bases fitting TRBD1. CDR1 and CDR2 from the germline V gene are MNHEY and SVGEGT. Trimming at V came to 4 bases and at J to 2 bases, leaving 10 bases not matched to a gene. CDR3 size: 16 residues. Here the CDR3 reads CASSSFRGAYNYGYTF. The CDR3 DNA is TGTGCCAGCAGTTCTTTCAGGGGGGCCTACAACTATGGCTACACCTTC.

This chain joins TRBV11-1 and TRBJ1-1, with 8 positions matching TRBD1. Germline V gives CDR1 SGHAT, CDR2 FQDESV (reference sequence). Trimming at V came to 3 bases and at J to 4 bases, leaving 16 bases not matched to a gene. This CDR3 comprises 18 residues. This CDR3 reads CASSFLGQGRWKSTEAFF. CDR3 coding DNA: TGTGCCAGCAGCTTTCTAGGACAGGGAAGATGGAAGAGCACTGAAGCTTTCTTT. The full variable domain, with the rest looked up from reference TRBV11-1 and TRBJ1-1, is EAEVAQSPRYKITEKSQAVAFWCDPISGHATLYWYRQILGQGPELLVQFQDESVVDDSQLPKDRFSAERLKGVDSTLKIQPAELGDSAMYLCASSFLGQGRWKSTEAFFGQGTRLTVV.

V is TRBV27 and J is TRBJ2-1; 7 bases match TRBD2. Unmatched junction bases numbered 7, after V lost 6 bases and J lost 2 bases. The CDR3 extends over 15 amino acids. In germline, CDR1 is MNHEY, CDR2 SMNVEV (reference sequence). The CDR3 sequence is CASSRVRGAYNEQFF. The CDR3 nucleotides are TGTGCCAGCAGCCGGGTACGGGGGGCCTACAATGAGCAGTTCTTC.

This sequence joins TRBV9 and TRBJ2-7; 7 bases map to TRBD2. The CDR3 runs to 15 residues. V was clipped by 0 bases and J by 6 bases; unmatched bases: 9. CDR1 is SGDLS and CDR2 is YYNGEE in the germline V gene. The DNA of the CDR3 is TGTGCCAGCAGCGTAGCGCGGGAGTGGTCCCTCGAGCAGTACTTC. Amino acids: CASSVAREWSLEQYF. The full variable domain, completed using reference TRBV9 and TRBJ2-7, is DSGVTQTPKHLITATGQRVTLRCSPRSGDLSVYWYQQSLDQGLQFLIQYYNGEERAKGNILERFSAQQFPDLHSELNLSSLELGDSALYFCASSVAREWSLEQYFGPGTRLTVT.

This clonotype was found many times. The chain recombines TRBV7-9 with TRBJ2-3, with 8 bases that match TRBD2. The CDR3 has 15 residues. CDR1 is SEHNR, CDR2 FQNEAQ, per germline (reference sequence). J gave up 6 bases and V 5 bases, and 10 bases lay outside the gene matches. In DNA, the CDR3 is TGTGCCAGCAGCGGAGCGGGGGACCGACTTGATACGCAGTATTTT. This sequence encodes CASSGAGDRLDTQYF.

V usage is TRBV11-2 and J usage is TRBJ1-2; D not resolved. Germline V gene lookup returns CDR1 SGHAT and CDR2 FQNNGV. V lost 1 base and J lost 3, with 9 bases in between. CDR3 length: 14 amino acids. As DNA, the CDR3 is TGTGCCAGCAGCTTAGTCACAGACTACTATGGCTACACCTTC. Protein product: CASSLVTDYYGYTF.